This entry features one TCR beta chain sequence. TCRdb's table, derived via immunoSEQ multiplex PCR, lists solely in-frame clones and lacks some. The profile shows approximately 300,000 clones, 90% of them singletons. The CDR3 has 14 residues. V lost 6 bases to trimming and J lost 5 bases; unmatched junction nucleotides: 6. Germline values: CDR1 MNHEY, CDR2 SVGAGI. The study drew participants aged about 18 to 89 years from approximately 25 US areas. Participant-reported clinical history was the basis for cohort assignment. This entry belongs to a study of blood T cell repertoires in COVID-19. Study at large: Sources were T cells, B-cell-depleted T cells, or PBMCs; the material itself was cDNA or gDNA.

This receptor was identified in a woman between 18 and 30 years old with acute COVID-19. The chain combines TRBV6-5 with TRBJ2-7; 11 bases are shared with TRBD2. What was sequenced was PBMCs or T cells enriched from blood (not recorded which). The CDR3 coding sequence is TGTGCCAGCAGCCCACTAGCGGGAGTCGACGAGCAGTACTTC. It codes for CASSPLAGVDEQYF.